These 15 T cell receptor beta chains share one sample of origin, sequenced in a study of blood T cell repertoires in COVID-19. The table came from immunoSEQ multiplex PCR; TCRdb's copy has only in-frame clones and leaves some out. The data show about 200,000 clones, 70% to 90% seen once. The sequencing input was peripheral blood. The receptors stem from a woman aged 45-59 years with active or convalescent COVID-19.

The J gene is TRBJ1-3, the V gene TRBV7-8; D is unresolved. The V end lost 4 bases, the J end lost 0 bases, and 13 bases lay between the germline ends. The length of the CDR3 is 16 residues. Germline V CDR1 and CDR2: SGHVS, FQNEAQ. The CDR3 reads CASSSAIESSGNTIYF. The DNA for the CDR3 is TGTGCCAGCAGCTCCGCGATTGAGAGCTCTGGAAACACCATATATTTT.

This clone has a single count. The DNA for the CDR3 is TGTGCCAGCAGTGACCGGGGGGGGATAGGGCCCCAGCATTTT. As protein: CASSDRGGIGPQHF. This chain joins TRBV6-4 and TRBJ1-5, with TRBD1 as a possible D gene (5 bases). This CDR3 contains 14 residues. The V and J ends lost 2 bases and 9 bases respectively, with 14 bases between them. Germline V gives CDR1 MRHNA, CDR2 SNTAGT.

The CDR3 sequence is CASSESSGRRAEQYF. CDR3 sequence (DNA): TGTGCCAGCAGTGAAAGTAGCGGGAGGCGGGCCGAGCAGTACTTC. The chain is built from TRBV2 and TRBJ2-7; 10 bases are a match to TRBD2. This CDR3 region has 15 residues. The V gene end was trimmed by 2 bases and the J gene end by 6 bases; junction bases not matched to a gene: 7. Germline CDR1 and CDR2: SNHLY and FYNNEI. Looking up the rest from reference TRBV2 and TRBJ2-7 gives the full variable domain: EPEVTQTPSHQVTQMGQEVILRCVPISNHLYFYWYRQILGQKVEFLVSFYNNEISEKSEIFDDQFSVERPDGSNFTLKIRSTKLEDSAMYFCASSESSGRRAEQYFGPGTRLTVT.

This rearrangement joins TRBV28 to TRBJ1-2; 8 bases agree with TRBD1. The CDR3 is made up of 16 amino acids. Germline CDR1 MDHEN, CDR2 SYDVKM. After removal of 5 bases from V and 4 bases from J, the junction contained 12 bases not matched to a gene. DNA for the CDR3: TGTGCCAGCAGTGAGGGGAAGGGACAGGCGGTCTATGGCTACACCTTC. Its translation: CASSEGKGQAVYGYTF.

This clone was recorded once. The CDR3 region has the DNA TGTGCCAGTAGTATAAGGCTAGCGGGTAACTACGAGCAGTACTTC. Residues: CASSIRLAGNYEQYF. This chain connects TRBV19 to TRBJ2-7, with 8 bases that match TRBD2. Germline CDR1 reads LNHDA; CDR2 reads SQIVND (reference sequence). With 2 bases clipped from V and 3 bases from J, the junction kept 6 bases outside the gene matches. There are 15 residues in the CDR3.

The V and J genes are TRBV5-6 and TRBJ2-1; no clear D gene. The CDR3 is 13 amino acids. V was cut by 2 bases and J by 7 bases, with 10 bases left in between. The germline CDR1 and CDR2 sequences are SGHDT and YYEEEE. As DNA, the CDR3 is TGTGCCAGCAGCTTTCGCACAGCAAATGAGCAGTTCTTC. Translating gives CASSFRTANEQFF.

The chain uses TRBV29-1 and TRBJ1-5; D call uncertain. Deletions cut 7 bases from V and 2 bases from J, with 9 bases between. Germline V gene data show CDR1 as SQVTM and CDR2 as ANQGSEA. The CDR3 consists of 12 residues. CDR3 in amino acids: CSAVGGNQPQHF. The CDR3 DNA is TGCAGCGCCGTCGGGGGCAATCAGCCCCAGCATTTT.

The chain links TRBV5-1 to TRBJ1-4, with 9 bases matching TRBD1. Germline CDR1 reads SGHRS; CDR2 reads YFSETQ. The CDR3 spans 14 residues. V lost 5 bases and J lost 8; bases outside the gene matches: 7. CDR3 sequence reads: CASSPDRGWEKLFF. As DNA, the CDR3 is TGCGCCAGCAGTCCCGACAGGGGGTGGGAAAAACTGTTTTTT.

CDR3 residues: CASSEAGTGLRTNEKLFF. CDR3 nucleotides: TGTGCCAGCAGTGAAGCGGGGACAGGGTTAAGGACTAATGAAAAACTGTTTTTT. The chain carries TRBV2 and TRBJ1-4; 9 bases line up with TRBD1. This CDR3 is 18 amino acids long. In germline, CDR1 is SNHLY, CDR2 FYNNEI. V gave up 0 bases and J gave up 2 bases; unmatched junction bases: 7. The full variable domain, completed using reference TRBV2 and TRBJ1-4, is EPEVTQTPSHQVTQMGQEVILRCVPISNHLYFYWYRQILGQKVEFLVSFYNNEISEKSEIFDDQFSVERPDGSNFTLKIRSTKLEDSAMYFCASSEAGTGLRTNEKLFFGSGTQLSVL.

The chain joins TRBV5-1 to TRBJ2-2, with 13 bases identical to TRBD2. J gave up 3 bases and V 7 bases, and 6 bases lay outside the gene matches. This CDR3 contains 16 residues. In germline, CDR1 is SGHRS, CDR2 YFSETQ. CDR3 protein: CASGLTSGRDTGELFF. CDR3 in DNA: TGCGCCAGCGGCCTTACTAGCGGGAGGGACACCGGGGAGCTGTTTTTT.

The V gene is TRBV5-8, the J gene TRBJ1-6, with D unclear. The CDR3 is 14 residues long. Per the germline V gene, CDR1 is SGHTS and CDR2 is YDEGEE. V lost 5 bases to trimming and J lost 6 bases, with 12 bases between them. The CDR3 sequence: CASRLAAANSPLHF. The DNA of the CDR3 is TGTGCCAGCAGATTAGCAGCCGCTAATTCACCCCTCCACTTT.

V and J are TRBV6-5 and TRBJ1-1; no definite D call. Deletions cut 11 bases from V and 6 bases from J, with 16 bases between. Germline CDR1 is MNHEY and CDR2 is SVGAGI. The CDR3 sequence is 12 residues long. CDR3 DNA sequence: TGTGCCGTCTCCAACCAGGCAGCTGAAGCTTTCTTT. It specifies CAVSNQAAEAFF.

The genes are TRBV5-1 and TRBJ1-1, with D perhaps TRBD1 (6 bases). The CDR3 extends over 14 amino acids. Germline V gene data show CDR1 as SGHRS and CDR2 as YFSETQ. Trimming left V 3 bases short and J 0 bases short, with 9 bases between. The CDR3 DNA reads as TGCGCCAGCAGCTCAGGGGAGTTGAACACTGAAGCTTTCTTT. Protein product: CASSSGELNTEAFF.

This clone appeared a few times. The gene calls are TRBV9 and TRBJ1-5, with D possibly matching TRBD1 (5 bases). V was trimmed by 0 bases and J by 3 bases, leaving 10 bases between them. Germline values: CDR1 SGDLS, CDR2 YYNGEE. CDR3 length: 15 residues. CDR3 loop: CASSVAGGFNQPQHF. The CDR3 nucleotides read TGTGCCAGCAGCGTAGCGGGGGGTTTCAATCAGCCCCAGCATTTT.

This chain joins TRBV30 and TRBJ2-5; a possible D gene is TRBD2 (6 bases). The germline V gene encodes CDR1 GTSNPN and CDR2 SVGIG (reference sequence). The CDR3 spans 13 residues. V shed 1 base and J shed 5 bases, with 11 bases lying between them. The CDR3 protein is CAWSGGVRETQYF. The CDR3 DNA reads as TGTGCCTGGAGTGGGGGGGTTCGGGAGACCCAGTACTTC.